This T cell receptor beta chain was identified in a study of T-cell memory formation after mild COVID-19. In the study overall: TCR clusters were largely donor specific.

In this sample, this clonotype turned up a few times. The target antigen is unknown. Germline lookup yields CDR1 SGHTA and CDR2 FQGNSA. Trimming cost V 1 base and J 5 bases, with 10 bases left between them. The CDR3 is made up of 14 amino acids. 5'RACE with constant-segment primers built TCRalpha and TCRbeta cDNA libraries with UMIs. TCRdb reprocessed the 5' RACE reads with MiXCR, giving one entry per CDR3 protein. Of 550,000 to 600,000 distinct CDR3 sequences listed, about 18% are singletons. Study-level points and caveats: Clones that got smaller from day 15 to 85 had even CD4/CD8, while clones growing later tipped toward CD4+. CD8+ contracting clones occupied EMRA, while CD4+ ones occupied mainly CM and EM.

This chain uses TRBV7-2 with TRBJ2-3; D is ambiguous. The receptor was derived from an adult woman who had mild COVID-19 (a few samples of this study predate the infection). Cell type and time point are not known. Sequences were obtained from PBMCs or a T cell subset sorted from them (not recorded which). The CDR3 loop is CASSLGPVQDTQYF. The CDR3 nucleotides read TGTGCCAGCAGCTTAGGGCCAGTTCAAGATACGCAGTATTTT. Looking up the rest from reference TRBV7-2 and TRBJ2-3 gives the full variable domain: GAGVSQSPSNKVTEKGKDVELRCDPISGHTALYWYRQSLGQGLEFLIYFQGNSAPDKSGLPSDRFSAERTGGSVSTLTIQRTQQEDSAVYLCASSLGPVQDTQYFGPGTRLTVL.